This T cell receptor beta chain is drawn from a study of tumour-infiltrating T cells in Burkitt lymphoma. As for the study in general: This cohort included all epidemiological subtypes of Burkitt lymphoma. Overall and progression-free survival were predicted by productive clonality. Study-wide points: Several public clonotypes were shared across many Burkitt lymphoma patients.

Germline lookup yields CDR1 ENHRY and CDR2 SYGVKD. CDR3 length: 15 amino acids. The V end was cut by 2 bases, the J end by 8 bases, with 18 bases between. On this clone: Its antigen is unidentified.

Assay used: immunoSEQ multiplex PCR; TCRdb lists only in-frame clones, some missing. The sample lists some 4,000 clones, 11% to 15% occurring once. Sequencing was done on a sample of tumor tissue. The V and J genes are TRBV10-3 and TRBJ1-2, with unresolved D. The receptor was derived from a human donor with Burkitt lymphoma. The CDR3 coding sequence is TGTGCCATCAGTGAGAGTGGGCTTTGGGCGGGAGGCTACACCTTC. It translates to CAISESGLWAGGYTF.